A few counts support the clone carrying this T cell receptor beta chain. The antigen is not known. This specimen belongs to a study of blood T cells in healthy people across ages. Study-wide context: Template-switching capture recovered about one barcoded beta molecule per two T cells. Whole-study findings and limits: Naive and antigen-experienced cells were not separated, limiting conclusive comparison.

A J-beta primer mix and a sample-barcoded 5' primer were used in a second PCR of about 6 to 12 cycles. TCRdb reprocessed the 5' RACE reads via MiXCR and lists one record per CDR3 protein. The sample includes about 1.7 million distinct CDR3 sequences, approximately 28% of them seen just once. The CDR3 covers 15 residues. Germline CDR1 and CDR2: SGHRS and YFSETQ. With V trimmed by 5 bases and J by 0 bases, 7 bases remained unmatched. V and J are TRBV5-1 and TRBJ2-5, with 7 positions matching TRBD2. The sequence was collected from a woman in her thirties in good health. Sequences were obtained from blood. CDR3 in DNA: TGCGCCAGCAGTACCAGCGGGGCGTACCAAGAGACCCAGTACTTC. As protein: CASSTSGAYQETQYF.